What follows are 20 T cell receptor beta chains derived from one specimen sequenced in a study of shared clonotypes between healthy human individuals. CD45RO-negative CD8 cells positively selected for CCR7 made up the naive population, which excluded terminally differentiated effector memory CD45RA+ cells. Assay: immunoSEQ multiplex PCR; the TCRdb copy retains only in-frame clones and omits some. The repertoire holds about 2 million clones, with about 95% as singletons. Sequencing was done on a sample of naive CD8+ T cells sorted from blood. The receptors were sampled from a man between 18 and 35 years old in good health.

The gene calls are TRBV28 and TRBJ2-7; no firm D call. The germline CDR1 and CDR2 sequences are MDHEN and SYDVKM. Trimming removed 6 bases at V and 3 bases at J, with 9 bases between. There are 12 residues in the CDR3. CDR3 DNA: TGTGCCAGCAGGACGGATGTCTACGAGCAGTACTTC. Amino acid sequence: CASRTDVYEQYF.

The genes are TRBV5-8 and TRBJ2-1, with unresolved D. The CDR3 covers 11 residues. Deletions cut 3 bases from V and 10 bases from J, with 8 bases between. CDR1 and CDR2 from the germline V gene are SGHTS and YDEGEE. The CDR3 loop reads CASSWSGEQFF. The CDR3 region has the DNA TGTGCCAGCAGCTGGTCGGGCGAGCAGTTCTTC.

The chain carries TRBV5-1 and TRBJ2-7; no reliable D call. The germline V gene has CDR1 SGHRS and CDR2 YFSETQ. The CDR3 has 14 residues. Trimming cost V 4 bases and J 2 bases, with 13 bases left between them. The CDR3, as DNA: TGCGCCAGCAGCACCGAGACTCTGACCTACGAGCAGTACTTC. Translation: CASSTETLTYEQYF.

Turning to this clone: Other DNA sequences from this sample encode an identical CDR3 as well. This chain joins TRBV27 and TRBJ2-7; D is possibly TRBD1 (5 bases). Between the trimmed V and J ends, which lost 6 bases and 2 bases, there was a span of 11 bases. This CDR3 has 13 amino acids. Germline CDR1 and CDR2: MNHEY and SMNVEV (reference sequence). This CDR3 is CASSFLGAYEQYF. CDR3 DNA: TGTGCCAGCAGCTTCTTAGGGGCCTACGAGCAGTACTTC.

V gene TRBV4-1 combines with J gene TRBJ1-1; D not resolved. Germline assignment: CDR1 MGHRA and CDR2 YSYEKL. V gave up 1 base and J gave up 4 bases, with 10 bases separating them. CDR3 length: 14 residues. The CDR3: CASSQGPLVTEAFF. The CDR3 DNA reads as TGCGCCAGCAGCCAAGGGCCATTAGTCACTGAAGCTTTCTTT.

A few counts support this clone. Other DNA sequences from this sample encode an identical CDR3 as well. V gene TRBV27 combines with J gene TRBJ2-7; the match to TRBD1 covers 8 bases. Per the germline V gene, CDR1 is MNHEY and CDR2 is SMNVEV (reference sequence). After removal of 3 bases from V and 4 bases from J, the junction contained 2 bases not matched to a gene. The CDR3 sequence is 13 residues long. The CDR3: CASSFRQGYEQYF. For the CDR3, the DNA is TGTGCCAGCAGTTTTCGACAGGGGTACGAGCAGTACTTC.

This clone appeared a few times. Other DNA sequences in this specimen translate into the identical CDR3. V gene TRBV5-4 combines with J gene TRBJ2-7; 10 bases fit TRBD2. V gave up 0 bases and J gave up 3 bases; unmatched junction bases: 0. Germline V gene lookup returns CDR1 SGHNT and CDR2 YYREEE (reference sequence). CDR3 length: 14 amino acids. The CDR3 loop is CASSLASGSYEQYF. CDR3 coding DNA: TGTGCCAGCAGCTTGGCTAGCGGGAGCTACGAGCAGTACTTC.

This clone has only a few counts. J is TRBJ2-3 and V is TRBV27; unclear D gene. This CDR3 comprises 11 residues. V gave up 3 bases and J gave up 6 bases, with 4 bases separating them. Germline V gene data show CDR1 as MNHEY and CDR2 as SMNVEV (reference sequence). CDR3 coding DNA: TGTGCCAGCAGTTTTAGGGATACGCAGTATTTT. It codes for CASSFRDTQYF.

The count of this clone is one. The chain joins TRBV28 to TRBJ1-5; D is ambiguous. This CDR3 has 13 residues. Germline V gene lookup returns CDR1 MDHEN and CDR2 SYDVKM. V was cut by 3 bases and J by 7 bases, with 10 bases left in between. The CDR3 DNA sequence: TGTGCCAGCAGTTTTTCGGGCTTGCAGCCCCAGCATTTT. Translated: CASSFSGLQPQHF.

The chain uses TRBV4-3 and TRBJ2-7; D uncertain. With 2 bases removed from V and 5 bases from J, the gap between germline ends came to 7 bases. The CDR3 sequence is 12 residues long. Germline lookup yields CDR1 LGHNA and CDR2 YSLEER. CDR3 coding DNA: TGCGCCAGCAGCCAAAGCAGGAACGAGCAGTACTTC. Its translation: CASSQSRNEQYF.

The J gene is TRBJ2-7, the V gene TRBV5-6; 7 nucleotides line up with TRBD1. Germline-derived CDR1 and CDR2 are SGHDT and YYEEEE. V dropped 2 bases and J dropped 4; count of bases not matched to a gene: 6. The CDR3 has 14 amino acids. DNA for the CDR3: TGTGCCAGCAGCTTAGACAGGGATTGGTACGAGCAGTACTTC. Its translation: CASSLDRDWYEQYF.

The V call is TRBV11-2, the J call TRBJ1-3, with D unresolved. Trimming pared 5 bases from V and 4 bases from J, leaving 15 bases between. Per germline, CDR1 SGHAT and CDR2 FQNNGV. The CDR3 runs 15 residues. The CDR3 region is CASSRSTGTGNTIYF. The DNA of the CDR3 is TGTGCCAGCAGCCGGTCTACGGGAACGGGAAACACCATATATTTT.

The chain recombines TRBV5-5 with TRBJ1-3; D gene unclear. The CDR3 is made up of 15 amino acids. Germline V gene sequence: CDR1 SGHKS, CDR2 YYEKEE (reference sequence). V lost 0 bases, J lost 4 bases, and 11 bases lay in between. The CDR3 protein is CASSLEVREGNTIYF. For the CDR3, the DNA is TGTGCCAGCAGCTTGGAGGTTCGCGAGGGAAACACCATATATTTT.

The chain is built from TRBV15 and TRBJ2-7, with TRBD1 matching over 7 bases. Germline V CDR1 and CDR2: LNHNV, YYDKDF (reference sequence). The CDR3 totals 17 residues. Trimming removed 0 bases from V and 0 bases from J; junction bases left unmatched: 8. The CDR3 here is CATSRDSGQESSYEQYF. The DNA of the CDR3 is TGTGCCACCAGCAGAGACTCTGGACAGGAGAGCTCCTACGAGCAGTACTTC.

The gene calls are TRBV10-3 and TRBJ1-1; unclear D gene. This CDR3 spans 15 amino acids. V was pared by 2 bases and J by 0 bases, with 10 bases between. Per the germline V gene, CDR1 is ENHRY and CDR2 is SYGVKD. The CDR3 nucleotides are TGTGCCATCAGTGAGATTTCCGGCTTGAACACTGAAGCTTTCTTT. The encoded protein is CAISEISGLNTEAFF.

This chain links TRBV29-1 with TRBJ2-1, with 15 positions matching TRBD2. V lost 5 bases to trimming and J lost 3 bases; unmatched junction nucleotides: 5. This CDR3 spans 16 amino acids. The germline gives CDR1 SQVTM, CDR2 ANQGSEA. CDR3 DNA sequence: TGCAGCGTTAGGGGACTAGCGGGAGGAGACTACAATGAGCAGTTCTTC. This translates into CSVRGLAGGDYNEQFF.

This chain connects TRBV7-9 to TRBJ1-1, with D unresolved. Trimming shortened V by 8 bases and J by 3 bases, and 7 bases separated the two germline ends. CDR3 length: 11 residues. CDR1 and CDR2 (germline): SEHNR, FQNEAQ (reference sequence). The CDR3 here is CASLAYTEAFF. The CDR3 bases are TGTGCCAGCCTTGCTTACACTGAAGCTTTCTTT. Based on the CDR3 plus reference TRBV7-9 and TRBJ1-1, the full variable domain is DTGVSQNPRHKITKRGQNVTFRCDPISEHNRLYWYRQTLGQGPEFLTYFQNEAQLEKSRLLSDRFSAERPKGSFSTLEIQRTEQGDSAMYLCASLAYTEAFFGQGTRLTVV.

This sequence joins TRBV6-5 and TRBJ2-7, with D maybe TRBD2 (5 bases). CDR1 is MNHEY, CDR2 SVGAGI, per germline. The CDR3 is 13 amino acids. V was shortened by 6 bases and J by 7 bases, with 16 bases between the two germline ends. CDR3 region: CASSPYSAGEQYF. The CDR3 DNA sequence: TGTGCCAGCAGCCCTTACAGCGCGGGTGAGCAGTACTTC.

This sequence joins TRBV7-9 and TRBJ2-1; the match to TRBD2 covers 11 bases. V dropped 5 bases and J dropped 5; count of bases not matched to a gene: 5. In germline, CDR1 is SEHNR, CDR2 FQNEAQ (reference sequence). The CDR3 length is 15 residues. The CDR3 region is CASSPPLAGDNEQFF. The CDR3 DNA is TGTGCCAGCAGCCCCCCACTAGCGGGAGACAATGAGCAGTTCTTC.

The chain couples TRBV13 to TRBJ2-4; no definite D call. CDR1 is PRHDT and CDR2 is FYEKMQ in the germline V gene (reference sequence). The CDR3 sequence is 16 residues long. Trimming left V 0 bases short and J 0 bases short, with 9 bases between. The CDR3 is CASSLGQTLAKNIQYF. The CDR3 bases are TGTGCCAGCAGCTTAGGCCAGACTTTAGCCAAAAACATTCAGTACTTC.